This TCR beta chain was recorded in a study of PD-L1 blockade in urothelial cancer. About the study: At 6 weeks and at 3 weeks (second dose) after treatment start, blood was analyzed.

The CDR3 spans 13 residues. V was clipped by 6 bases and J by 6 bases; unmatched bases: 5. The germline V gene encodes CDR1 MDHEN and CDR2 SYDVKM. Measured with immunoSEQ multiplex PCR; TCRdb has only the in-frame clones, and not every one. This table has around 82,000 clones, less than 90% appearing once. Time point defined: pretreatment peripheral blood. The input for sequencing was PBMCs, taken around atezolizumab (anti-PD-L1) treatment. This chain connects TRBV28 to TRBJ1-5, with 7 bases that match TRBD1. The source of this sequence is a man in his 60s with urothelial cancer. CDR3 DNA sequence: TGTGCCAGCAGCCCAGGGGGGCCTCAGCCCCAGCATTTT. Encoded protein: CASSPGGPQPQHF.